A selection of T cell receptor beta chains follows, all from one sample in a study of blood T cells in healthy people across ages. TCRdb passed the 5' RACE reads through MiXCR, listing each CDR3 protein once. The sample includes over 1,200,000 distinct CDR3 sequences, approximately 59% of them seen just once. Material: blood. These receptors were taken from a man younger than 35 in good health. Each CDR3 is given without its conserved first and last residue.

J gene	V gene	CDR3 protein
TRBJ2-5	TRBV7-9	ASRDRGKQETQY
TRBJ2-4	TRBV7-8	ASSSYRGREY
TRBJ2-3	TRBV20-1	SARGGGAQGTDTQY
TRBJ2-7	TRBV5-5	ATGGTSYEQY
TRBJ2-3	TRBV27	ASNYFGTQY
TRBJ2-7	TRBV2	TSSVYRGAYEQY
TRBJ1-2	TRBV7-8	ASSPRVGGYT
TRBJ2-7	TRBV20-1	SAQGREGYEQY
TRBJ2-2	TRBV6-1	ASRDGNTGELF
TRBJ2-3	TRBV10-3	AISDSGADTQY
TRBJ2-1	TRBV4-3	ASSQVSDSSYNEQF
TRBJ2-7	TRBV20-1	SARDRRLAVSYEQY
TRBJ2-5	TRBV7-2	ASSLQRGETQY
TRBJ2-1	TRBV20-1	SASPPGAGGYNEQF
TRBJ2-2	TRBV25-1	ASSEAGEAGELF
TRBJ2-1	TRBV15	ATGPQGAYGEQF
TRBJ2-7	TRBV29-1	SACKTGGSYEQY
TRBJ1-6	TRBV20-1	SAIHPEDRGLFNSPLH
TRBJ2-3	TRBV4-1	ASSQTQRTSGGHTDTQY
TRBJ2-1	TRBV5-1	ASSITSGEQF
-	TRBV11-2	ASSHLQGKAYEQY
TRBJ2-7	TRBV7-2	ASSRDPALDEQY
TRBJ2-1	TRBV7-9	ASSYNRNNEQF
TRBJ2-3	TRBV7-2	ASSLTTLAGSSTDTQY
TRBJ2-7	TRBV4-3	ASSQARTGPLYEQY
TRBJ2-4	TRBV4-1	ASSLTWGDKREGPKNIQY
TRBJ2-5	TRBV20-1	SARLREALQETQY
TRBJ2-7	TRBV7-9	ASSLASDTYSYEQY
TRBJ2-2	TRBV20-1	SARDESPSNTGELF
TRBJ2-4	TRBV12-3/TRBV12-4	ASSLGFAKNIQY
TRBJ2-1	TRBV20-1	SARDRGSAYNEQF
TRBJ1-6	TRBV7-2	ASSFRLVANSPLH
TRBJ1-2	TRBV6-1	ASSEVPRDFYGYT
TRBJ2-7	TRBV7-2	ASSLFIRGGLYEQY
TRBJ2-3	TRBV5-6	ASSLASASGTDTQY
TRBJ2-1	TRBV5-1	ASSLADREVLTGPYNEQF
TRBJ1-1	TRBV2	ASSESRIRVRAF
TRBJ1-1	TRBV11-2	ASSSIVGTEAF
TRBJ2-1	TRBV4-1	ASSPIRPVLSNEQF
TRBJ2-5	TRBV20-1	SARDHGTGLIETQY
TRBJ2-1	TRBV6-2/TRBV6-3	ASSKGLAFSYNEQF
TRBJ2-5	TRBV5-4	ASSLGPRGDVETQY
TRBJ2-3	TRBV5-1	ASSVGMDTQY
TRBJ2-3	TRBV7-9	ASSLSADTDTQY
TRBJ2-6	TRBV7-9	ASSLVDSSGANVLT
TRBJ2-3	TRBV6-5	ATSHTDTQY
TRBJ2-1	TRBV3-1	ASSQGDLDYNEQF
TRBJ1-2	TRBV6-2/TRBV6-3	ASSYQGQAEDGYT
TRBJ2-1	TRBV7-9	ASSLSGSYREQF
TRBJ2-1	TRBV20-1	SARVPGGLNEQF
TRBJ2-4	TRBV12-3/TRBV12-4	ASRREDSIQY
-	TRBV30	ACKGTVVPEQY
TRBJ1-2	TRBV29-1	SVADGDYGYT